This T cell receptor beta chain was found in a study of cytomegalovirus exposure and HLA in healthy donors. Study-wide results and limits: The study had only CMV serostatus as immune exposure information.

As to this clone: Its antigen remains unidentified.

The PCR contained 60 Vbeta and 13 Jbeta primers. Using immunoSEQ multiplex PCR, the repertoire was profiled, and TCRdb retains in-frame clones only, with some absent. This sample has 100,000 to 150,000 clones, with around 85% found just once. The specimen was PBMCs. The TCR was taken from a boy aged 5-17 years in good health and CMV-seronegative.

The CDR3 is CAWQTGNTEAFF. CDR3 bases: TGTGCCTGGCAGACAGGCAACACTGAAGCTTTCTTT. This rearrangement joins TRBV30 to TRBJ1-1; D is possibly TRBD1 (6 bases). The CDR3 is 12 residues long. Germline assignment: CDR1 GTSNPN and CDR2 SVGIG (reference sequence). Trimming cost V 5 bases and J 2 bases, with 9 bases left between them.